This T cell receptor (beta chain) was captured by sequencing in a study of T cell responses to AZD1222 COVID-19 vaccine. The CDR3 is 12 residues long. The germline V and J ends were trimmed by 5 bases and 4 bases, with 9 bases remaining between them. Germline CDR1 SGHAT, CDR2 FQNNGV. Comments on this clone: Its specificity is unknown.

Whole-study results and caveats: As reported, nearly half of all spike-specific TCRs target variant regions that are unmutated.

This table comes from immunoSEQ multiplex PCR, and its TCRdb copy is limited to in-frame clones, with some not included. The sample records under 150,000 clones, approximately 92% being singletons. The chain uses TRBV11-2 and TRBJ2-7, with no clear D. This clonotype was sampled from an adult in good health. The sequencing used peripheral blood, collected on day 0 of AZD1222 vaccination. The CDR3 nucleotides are TGTGCCAGCAGCCGGGCGGCTTACGAGCAGTACTTC. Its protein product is CASSRAAYEQYF.